Below are 23 T cell receptor beta chains sequenced from a single sample in a study of blood T cell repertoires in COVID-19. Sequenced by immunoSEQ multiplex PCR; TCRdb stores in-frame clones only, minus some. The data hold some 48,000 clones, with more than 70% observed a single time. Sequencing used peripheral blood. The receptors were sampled from a human donor in a cohort sampled during active COVID-19.

V usage is TRBV3-1 (or the pseudogene TRBV3-2) and J usage is TRBJ1-3; D is ambiguous. Trimming took 0 bases from V and 4 from J, leaving 7 bases between them. This CDR3 has 14 amino acids. The germline V gene has CDR1 LGHDT and CDR2 YNNKEL (reference sequence). CDR3 protein: CASSQESGGNTIYF. CDR3 sequence (DNA): TGTGCCAGCAGCCAAGAATCGGGGGGAAACACCATATATTTT.

This clone was seen a single time. The gene calls are TRBV18 and TRBJ2-7, with D perhaps matching TRBD1 (6 bases). This CDR3 has 12 amino acids. The V and J ends lost 3 bases and 3 bases respectively, with 6 bases between them. The germline gives CDR1 KGHSH, CDR2 LQKENI. CDR3 DNA: TGTGCCAGCTCACCGGACAGCTACGAGCAGTACTTC. Amino acids: CASSPDSYEQYF.

The chain joins TRBV3-1 (or the pseudogene TRBV3-2) to TRBJ2-5, with a tentative D call TRBD1 (6 bases). Germline V gene lookup returns CDR1 LGHDT and CDR2 YNNKEL (reference sequence). The CDR3 is made up of 14 amino acids. Trimming left V 4 bases short and J 4 bases short, with 13 bases between. The CDR3 nucleotides read TGTGCCAGCAGCCGGGACACCCTCGTAGAGACCCAGTACTTC. Its translation: CASSRDTLVETQYF.

This clone was recorded only once. V gene TRBV27 combines with J gene TRBJ2-5, with 11 bases aligning to TRBD2. The CDR3 covers 15 residues. Germline CDR1 and CDR2: MNHEY and SMNVEV (reference sequence). J was trimmed by 1 base and V by 6 bases; bases with no gene match: 4. The CDR3 region is CASRRTSGPQETQYF. For the CDR3, the DNA is TGTGCCAGCAGGAGGACTAGCGGGCCCCAAGAGACCCAGTACTTC.

The chain combines TRBV7-2 with TRBJ1-2; TRBD1 agrees at 9 bases. CDR3 length: 12 amino acids. Germline loops: CDR1 SGHTA, CDR2 FQGNSA. V dropped 7 bases and J dropped 8; count of bases not matched to a gene: 5. The CDR3 spells CASTQDRGGYTF. Here the CDR3 DNA reads TGTGCCAGCACCCAGGACAGGGGCGGCTACACCTTC.

In its sample, this clone was seen a few times. The sample holds other DNA sequences that translate to the same CDR3. This sequence joins TRBV7-2 and TRBJ1-1, with D perhaps TRBD1 (5 bases). Germline CDR1 reads SGHTA; CDR2 reads FQGNSA. The CDR3 is made up of 13 amino acids. V lost 4 bases and J 1 base, leaving 7 bases between the germline ends. The CDR3: CASSSQGNTEAFF. The CDR3 bases are TGTGCCAGCAGCTCGCAGGGGAACACTGAAGCTTTCTTT.

This chain joins TRBV29-1 and TRBJ1-3, with TRBD1 matching over 8 bases. CDR1 and CDR2 (germline): SQVTM, ANQGSEA. The CDR3 has 14 residues. The trim removed 6 bases at V and 3 bases at J, leaving 7 bases unmatched. Here the CDR3 reads CSVPGGMGGNTIYF. The CDR3 bases are TGCAGCGTGCCAGGGGGCATGGGTGGAAACACCATATATTTT. Full variable domain (rest looked up from reference TRBV29-1 and TRBJ1-3): SAVISQKPSRDICQRGTSLTIQCQVDSQVTMMFWYRQQPGQSLTLIATANQGSEATYESGFVIDKFPISRPNLTFSTLTVSNMSPEDSSIYLCSVPGGMGGNTIYFGEGSWLTVV.

This sequence joins TRBV5-1 and TRBJ1-1, with D tentatively TRBD1 (5 bases). The CDR3 consists of 15 residues. Germline loops: CDR1 SGHRS, CDR2 YFSETQ. Trimming left V 2 bases short and J 0 bases short, with 11 bases between. The CDR3 loop reads CASSFNQGMNTEAFF. The CDR3 bases are TGCGCCAGCAGCTTTAATCAGGGTATGAACACTGAAGCTTTCTTT.

The J gene is TRBJ1-1, the V gene TRBV10-1, with 10 bases fitting TRBD1. After removal of 4 bases from V and 6 bases from J, the junction contained 2 bases not matched to a gene. This CDR3 spans 13 amino acids. Germline V gene sequence: CDR1 WNHNN, CDR2 SYGVQD (reference sequence). In DNA, the CDR3 is TGCGCCAGCAGTGGACAGGGGGCCGCTGAAGCTTTCTTT. Translation: CASSGQGAAEAFF.

J is TRBJ2-5 and V is TRBV19, with 11 bases identical to TRBD2. Germline V gene sequence: CDR1 LNHDA, CDR2 SQIVND (reference sequence). J lost 4 bases, V lost 1 base, and 8 bases had no gene match. The CDR3 covers 17 residues. The CDR3 DNA reads TGTGCCAGTAGTATAGTCCTTAGCGGGGGGGCAGGAGAGACCCAGTACTTC. It codes for CASSIVLSGGAGETQYF. Drawing the rest from reference TRBV19 and TRBJ2-5, the complete variable domain is DGGITQSPKYLFRKEGQNVTLSCEQNLNHDAMYWYRQDPGQGLRLIYYSQIVNDFQKGDIAEGYSVSREKKESFPLTVTSAQKNPTAFYLCASSIVLSGGAGETQYFGPGTRLLVL.

The CDR3 DNA follows: TGTGCCAGCAGATCCGACAGGGGGCACAATTCACCCCTCCACTTT. Amino acid sequence: CASRSDRGHNSPLHF. The chain carries TRBV11-2 and TRBJ1-6, with 10 positions matching TRBD1. The length of the CDR3 is 15 residues. Germline-derived CDR1 and CDR2 are SGHAT and FQNNGV. After removal of 6 bases from V and 7 bases from J, the junction contained 6 bases not matched to a gene.

The V call is TRBV18, the J call TRBJ1-2, with a tentative D call TRBD1 (5 bases). There are 13 residues in the CDR3. V was clipped by 2 bases and J by 4 bases, with 8 bases between them. Germline-derived CDR1 and CDR2 are KGHSH and LQKENI. The CDR3, as DNA: TGTGCCAGCTCACCAGGGGCCTCCTATGGCTACACCTTC. It encodes CASSPGASYGYTF.

V is TRBV30 and J is TRBJ2-3, with 11 bases identical to TRBD2. The length of the CDR3 is 14 residues. Trimming removed 5 bases from V and 5 bases from J; junction bases left unmatched: 6. The germline V gene encodes CDR1 GTSNPN and CDR2 SVGIG (reference sequence). CDR3 in amino acids: CAWSTSGGRDTQYF. The DNA of the CDR3 is TGTGCCTGGTCTACTAGCGGGGGAAGAGATACGCAGTATTTT. The full variable domain, in which reference TRBV30 and TRBJ2-3 provide the parts outside the CDR3, is SQTIHQWPATLVQPVGSPLSLECTVEGTSNPNLYWYRQAAGRGLQLLFYSVGIGQISSEVPQNLSASRPQDRQFILSSKKLLLSDSGFYLCAWSTSGGRDTQYFGPGTRLTVL.

The chain uses TRBV7-9 and TRBJ1-1, with TRBD1 matching 10 bases. From germline, CDR1 is SEHNR and CDR2 FQNEAQ (reference sequence). Germline trimming cut 5 bases from V and 3 bases from J; bases unmatched to any gene: 6. CDR3 length: 15 residues. CDR3 region: CASSLWGTGDTEAFF. CDR3 coding DNA: TGTGCCAGCAGCCTATGGGGGACAGGGGACACTGAAGCTTTCTTT. The whole variable domain, filled in from reference TRBV7-9 and TRBJ1-1, reads DTGVSQNPRHKITKRGQNVTFRCDPISEHNRLYWYRQTLGQGPEFLTYFQNEAQLEKSRLLSDRFSAERPKGSFSTLEIQRTEQGDSAMYLCASSLWGTGDTEAFFGQGTRLTVV.

The chain is built from TRBV10-3 and TRBJ2-7; D not resolved. V was clipped by 2 bases and J by 4 bases, with 6 bases between them. The CDR3 has 12 amino acids. Germline assignment: CDR1 ENHRY and CDR2 SYGVKD. CDR3 protein: CAISEAGYEQYF. The CDR3 DNA reads as TGTGCCATCAGTGAGGCCGGTTACGAGCAGTACTTC.

This sequence joins TRBV19 and TRBJ1-1; maybe TRBD1 (5 bases). The CDR3 has 12 residues. V lost 2 bases and J 4 bases, leaving 5 bases between the germline ends. Germline-derived CDR1 and CDR2 are LNHDA and SQIVND (reference sequence). CDR3 protein: CASSIRGTEAFF. CDR3 DNA: TGTGCCAGTAGTATAAGGGGCACTGAAGCTTTCTTT. Full variable domain (missing parts from reference TRBV19 and TRBJ1-1): DGGITQSPKYLFRKEGQNVTLSCEQNLNHDAMYWYRQDPGQGLRLIYYSQIVNDFQKGDIAEGYSVSREKKESFPLTVTSAQKNPTAFYLCASSIRGTEAFFGQGTRLTVV.

The DNA of the CDR3 is TGTGCCAGTAGCAGCCTCGGGAATGAGCAGTTCTTC. Protein sequence: CASSSLGNEQFF. The J gene is TRBJ2-1, the V gene TRBV19; no clear D. V was trimmed by 6 bases and J by 7 bases, leaving 10 bases between them. The CDR3 spans 12 residues. Germline V gene data show CDR1 as LNHDA and CDR2 as SQIVND (reference sequence).

The chain combines TRBV7-9 with TRBJ1-2; tentatively, D is TRBD1 (5 bases). The CDR3 is 14 amino acids. Per germline, CDR1 SEHNR and CDR2 FQNEAQ (reference sequence). V gave up 2 bases and J gave up 2 bases, with 9 bases separating them. CDR3: CASSLRQSNYGYTF. Here the CDR3 DNA reads TGTGCCAGCAGCTTACGACAGAGCAACTATGGCTACACCTTC.

This clone has more than one count but fewer than ten. The rearrangement uses TRBV4-1 and TRBJ2-7; 8 bases fit TRBD2. The germline V gene encodes CDR1 MGHRA and CDR2 YSYEKL. The V gene end was trimmed by 4 bases and the J gene end by 0 bases; junction bases not matched to a gene: 5. The CDR3 sequence is 15 residues long. In nucleotides, the CDR3 is TGCGCCAGCAGCCTGGGGCTAGCGGGCTCCTACGAGCAGTACTTC. It encodes CASSLGLAGSYEQYF.

This rearrangement joins TRBV5-6 to TRBJ1-6; tentative D call: TRBD1 (6 bases). The CDR3 runs to 14 residues. The V and J ends lost 0 bases and 10 bases respectively, with 11 bases between them. Germline V gene data show CDR1 as SGHDT and CDR2 as YYEEEE. CDR3 sequence reads: CASSLDRARSPLHF. Written as DNA, the CDR3 is TGTGCCAGCAGCTTGGACAGGGCCAGGTCACCCCTCCACTTT.

The chain uses TRBV11-3 and TRBJ2-3, with 11 nucleotides matching TRBD2. The J segment lost 2 bases and the V segment lost 1 base, leaving 2 bases of the junction unmatched. The length of the CDR3 is 16 residues. Germline values: CDR1 SGHNT, CDR2 YENEEA. CDR3 sequence reads: CASSLGSGRVTDTQYF. CDR3 in DNA: TGTGCCAGCAGCTTAGGTAGCGGGAGGGTCACAGATACGCAGTATTTT.

The rearrangement joins TRBV9 to TRBJ2-3, with 8 bases matching TRBD2. V was pared by 4 bases and J by 7 bases, with 8 bases of the junction left unmatched. There are 14 residues in the CDR3. Germline values: CDR1 SGDLS, CDR2 YYNGEE. The CDR3 loop reads CASSSSGGANTQYF. In nucleotides, the CDR3 is TGTGCCAGCAGCTCCTCCGGGGGGGCTAATACGCAGTATTTT.

The chain employs TRBV7-2 and TRBJ2-3; D is ambiguous. This CDR3 is 15 amino acids long. Trimming cost V 1 base and J 2 bases, with 10 bases left between them. Germline V CDR1 and CDR2: SGHTA, FQGNSA. CDR3 residues: CASSLVWALTDTQYF. Written as DNA, the CDR3 is TGTGCCAGCAGCTTAGTCTGGGCCCTCACAGATACGCAGTATTTT.